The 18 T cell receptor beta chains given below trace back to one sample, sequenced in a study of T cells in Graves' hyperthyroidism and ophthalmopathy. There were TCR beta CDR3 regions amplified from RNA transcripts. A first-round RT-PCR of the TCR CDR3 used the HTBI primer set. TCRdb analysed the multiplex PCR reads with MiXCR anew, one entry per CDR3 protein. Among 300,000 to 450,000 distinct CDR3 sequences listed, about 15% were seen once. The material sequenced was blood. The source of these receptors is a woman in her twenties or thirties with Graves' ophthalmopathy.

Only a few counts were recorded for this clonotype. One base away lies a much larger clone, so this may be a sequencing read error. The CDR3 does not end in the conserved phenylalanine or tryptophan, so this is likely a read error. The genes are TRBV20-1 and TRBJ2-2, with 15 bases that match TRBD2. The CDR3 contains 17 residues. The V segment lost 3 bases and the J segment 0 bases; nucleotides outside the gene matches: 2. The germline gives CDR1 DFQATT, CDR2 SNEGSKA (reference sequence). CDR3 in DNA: TGCAGTGCTAGGGGGACTAGCGGGGGGTCGAACACCGGGGAGCTGTTTTCT. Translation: CSARGTSGGSNTGELFS.

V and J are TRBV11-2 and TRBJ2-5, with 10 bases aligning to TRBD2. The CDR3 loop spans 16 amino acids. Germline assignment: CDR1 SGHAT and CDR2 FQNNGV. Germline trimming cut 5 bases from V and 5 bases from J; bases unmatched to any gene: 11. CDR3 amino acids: CASSANSGGPQETQYF. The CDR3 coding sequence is TGTGCCAGCAGCGCCAATAGCGGGGGGCCCCAGGAGACCCAGTACTTC.

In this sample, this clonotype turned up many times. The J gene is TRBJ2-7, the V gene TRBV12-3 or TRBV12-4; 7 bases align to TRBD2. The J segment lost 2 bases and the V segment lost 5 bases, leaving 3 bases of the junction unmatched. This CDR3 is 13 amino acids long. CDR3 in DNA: TGTGCCAGCAGTCGCGGGGGAACCTACGAGCAGTACTTC. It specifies CASSRGGTYEQYF.

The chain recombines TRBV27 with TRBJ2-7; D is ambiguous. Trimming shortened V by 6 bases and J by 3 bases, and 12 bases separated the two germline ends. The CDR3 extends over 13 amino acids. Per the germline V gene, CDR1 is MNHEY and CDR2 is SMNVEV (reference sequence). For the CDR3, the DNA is TGTGCCAGCAGCACAACCCCCAACTACGAGCAGTACTTC. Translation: CASSTTPNYEQYF.

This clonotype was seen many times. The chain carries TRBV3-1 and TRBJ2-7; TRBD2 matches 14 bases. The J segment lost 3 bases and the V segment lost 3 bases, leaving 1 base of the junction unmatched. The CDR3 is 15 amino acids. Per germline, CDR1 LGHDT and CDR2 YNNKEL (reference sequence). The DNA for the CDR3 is TGTGCCAGCAGCCACGGGACTAGCGGGGGCTACGAGCAGTACTTC. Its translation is CASSHGTSGGYEQYF.

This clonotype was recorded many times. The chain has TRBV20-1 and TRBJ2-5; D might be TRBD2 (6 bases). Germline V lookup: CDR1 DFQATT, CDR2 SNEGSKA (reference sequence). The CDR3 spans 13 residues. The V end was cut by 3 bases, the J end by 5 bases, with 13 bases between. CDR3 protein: CSASKGTDETQYF. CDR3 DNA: TGCAGTGCTAGTAAAGGGACTGATGAGACCCAGTACTTC.

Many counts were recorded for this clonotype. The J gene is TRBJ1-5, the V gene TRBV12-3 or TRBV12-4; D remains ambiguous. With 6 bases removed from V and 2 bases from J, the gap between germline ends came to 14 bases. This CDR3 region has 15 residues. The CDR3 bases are TGTGCCAGCAGCTCTTACATCTTAGGCAATCAGCCCCAGCATTTT. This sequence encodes CASSSYILGNQPQHF.

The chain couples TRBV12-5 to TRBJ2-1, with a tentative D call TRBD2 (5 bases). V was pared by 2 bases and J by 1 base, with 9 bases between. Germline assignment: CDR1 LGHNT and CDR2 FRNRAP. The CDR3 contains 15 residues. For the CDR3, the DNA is TGTGCTAGTGGTTTGCTCGGGAAATCCTACAATGAGCAGTTCTTC. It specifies CASGLLGKSYNEQFF.

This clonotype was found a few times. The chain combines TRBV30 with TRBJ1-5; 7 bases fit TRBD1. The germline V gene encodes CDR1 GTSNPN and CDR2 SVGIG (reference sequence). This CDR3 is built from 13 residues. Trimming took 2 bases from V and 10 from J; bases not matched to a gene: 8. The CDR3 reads CAWSIRDSSPQHF. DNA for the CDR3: TGTGCCTGGAGTATAAGGGACAGTTCTCCCCAGCATTTT.

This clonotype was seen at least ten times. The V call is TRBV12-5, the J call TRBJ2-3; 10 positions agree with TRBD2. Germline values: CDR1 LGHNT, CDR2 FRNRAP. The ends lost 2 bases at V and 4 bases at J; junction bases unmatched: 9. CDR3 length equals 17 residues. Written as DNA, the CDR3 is TGTGCTAGTGGTTTGCGTAGCGGGGGGAAGCTCCCAGATACGCAGTATTTT. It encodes CASGLRSGGKLPDTQYF.

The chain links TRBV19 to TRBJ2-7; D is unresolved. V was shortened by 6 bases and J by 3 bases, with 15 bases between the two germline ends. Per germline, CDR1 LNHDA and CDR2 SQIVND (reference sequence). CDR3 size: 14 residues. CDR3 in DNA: TGTGCCAGTAGCGAGACCACACGATACTACGAGCAGTACTTC. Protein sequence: CASSETTRYYEQYF. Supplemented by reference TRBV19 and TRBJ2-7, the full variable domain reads DGGITQSPKYLFRKEGQNVTLSCEQNLNHDAMYWYRQDPGQGLRLIYYSQIVNDFQKGDIAEGYSVSREKKESFPLTVTSAQKNPTAFYLCASSETTRYYEQYFGPGTRLTVT.

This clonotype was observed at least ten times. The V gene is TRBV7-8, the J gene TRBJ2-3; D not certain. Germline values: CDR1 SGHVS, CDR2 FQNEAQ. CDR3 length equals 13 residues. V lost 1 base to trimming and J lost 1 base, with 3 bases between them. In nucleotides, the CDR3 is TGTGCCAGCAGCTTAGATCGCACAGATACGCAGTATTTT. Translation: CASSLDRTDTQYF.

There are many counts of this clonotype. The CDR3 spells CASSQVTHEAFF. DNA of the CDR3: TGTGCCAGCAGCCAAGTAACTCACGAAGCTTTCTTT. The J gene is TRBJ1-1, the V gene TRBV3-1; unclear D gene. Trimming took 1 base from V and 8 from J, leaving 8 bases between them. CDR3 size: 12 residues. The germline V gene has CDR1 LGHDT and CDR2 YNNKEL (reference sequence).

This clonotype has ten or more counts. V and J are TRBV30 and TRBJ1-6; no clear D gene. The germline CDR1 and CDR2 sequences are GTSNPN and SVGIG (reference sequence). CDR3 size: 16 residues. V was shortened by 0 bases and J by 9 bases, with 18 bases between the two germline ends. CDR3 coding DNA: TGTGCCTGGAGTGTACGGCGGGGTGTATTCGGTTCACCCCTCCACTTT. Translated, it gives CAWSVRRGVFGSPLHF.

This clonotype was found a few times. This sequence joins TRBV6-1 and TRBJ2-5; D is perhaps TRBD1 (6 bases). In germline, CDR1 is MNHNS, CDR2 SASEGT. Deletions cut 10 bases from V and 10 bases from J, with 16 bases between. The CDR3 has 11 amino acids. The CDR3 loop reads CATSHTGSQYF. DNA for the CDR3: TGTGCCACAAGCCACACAGGGAGCCAGTACTTC.

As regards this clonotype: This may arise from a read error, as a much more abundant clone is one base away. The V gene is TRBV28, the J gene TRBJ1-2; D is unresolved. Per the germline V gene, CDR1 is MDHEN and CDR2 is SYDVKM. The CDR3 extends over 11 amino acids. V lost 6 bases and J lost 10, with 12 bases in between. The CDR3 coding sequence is TGTGCCAGCAGAAACCTTCGTGACTACACCTTC. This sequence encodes CASRNLRDYTF.

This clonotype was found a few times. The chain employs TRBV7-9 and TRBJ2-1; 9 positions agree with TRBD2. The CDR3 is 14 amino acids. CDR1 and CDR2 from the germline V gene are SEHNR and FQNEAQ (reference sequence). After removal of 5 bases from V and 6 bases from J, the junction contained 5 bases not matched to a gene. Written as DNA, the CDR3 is TGTGCCAGCAGCCAGGGACTAGCCGCCAATGAGCAGTTCTTC. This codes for CASSQGLAANEQFF.

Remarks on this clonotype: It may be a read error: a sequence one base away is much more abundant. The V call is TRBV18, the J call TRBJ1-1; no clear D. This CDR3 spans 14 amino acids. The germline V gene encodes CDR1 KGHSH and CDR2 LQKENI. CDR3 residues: CAGSPFLEGTEAFF. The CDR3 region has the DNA TGTGCCGGCTCACCATTTCTGGAGGGCACTGAAGCTTTCTTT.